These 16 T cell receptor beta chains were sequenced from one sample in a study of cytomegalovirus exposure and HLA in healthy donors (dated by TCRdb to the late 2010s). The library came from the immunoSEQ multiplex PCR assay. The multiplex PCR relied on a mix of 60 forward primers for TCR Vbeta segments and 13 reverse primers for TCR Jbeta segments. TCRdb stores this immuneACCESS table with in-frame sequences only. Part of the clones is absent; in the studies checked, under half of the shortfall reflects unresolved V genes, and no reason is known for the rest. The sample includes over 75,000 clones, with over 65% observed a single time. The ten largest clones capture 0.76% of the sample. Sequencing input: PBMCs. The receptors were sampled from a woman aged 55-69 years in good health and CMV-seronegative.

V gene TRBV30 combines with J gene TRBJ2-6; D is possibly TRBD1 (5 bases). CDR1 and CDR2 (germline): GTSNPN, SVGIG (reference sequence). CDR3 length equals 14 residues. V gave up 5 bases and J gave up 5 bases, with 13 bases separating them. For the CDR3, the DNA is TGTGCCTGGTCCCCGCCAGGGTGGGCCAACGTCCTGACTTTC. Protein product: CAWSPPGWANVLTF.

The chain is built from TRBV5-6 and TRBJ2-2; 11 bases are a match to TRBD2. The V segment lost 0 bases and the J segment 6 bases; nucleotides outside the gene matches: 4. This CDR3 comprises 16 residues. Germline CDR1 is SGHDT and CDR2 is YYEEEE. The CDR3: CASSLVLAGVAGELFF. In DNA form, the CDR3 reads TGTGCCAGCAGCTTGGTACTAGCGGGAGTGGCCGGGGAGCTGTTTTTT.

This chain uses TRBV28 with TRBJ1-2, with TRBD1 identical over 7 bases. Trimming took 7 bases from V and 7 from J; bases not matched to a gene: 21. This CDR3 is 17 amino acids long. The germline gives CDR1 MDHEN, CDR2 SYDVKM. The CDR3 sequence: CASTPKGTVPQSGGYTF. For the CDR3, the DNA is TGTGCCAGCACCCCGAAGGGGACAGTTCCTCAATCTGGTGGCTACACCTTC.

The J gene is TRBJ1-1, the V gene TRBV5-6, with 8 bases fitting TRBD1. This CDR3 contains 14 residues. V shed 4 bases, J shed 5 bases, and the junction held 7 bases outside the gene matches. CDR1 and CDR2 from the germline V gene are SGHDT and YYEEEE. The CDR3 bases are TGTGCCAGCAGCCCCAGGGGGCGTAGGACTGAAGCTTTCTTT. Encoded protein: CASSPRGRRTEAFF.

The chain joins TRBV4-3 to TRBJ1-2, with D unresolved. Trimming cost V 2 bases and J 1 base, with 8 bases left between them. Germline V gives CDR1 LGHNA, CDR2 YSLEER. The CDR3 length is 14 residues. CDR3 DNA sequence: TGCGCCAGCAGCCAATCTCGGGGTAACTATGGCTACACCTTC. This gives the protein CASSQSRGNYGYTF.

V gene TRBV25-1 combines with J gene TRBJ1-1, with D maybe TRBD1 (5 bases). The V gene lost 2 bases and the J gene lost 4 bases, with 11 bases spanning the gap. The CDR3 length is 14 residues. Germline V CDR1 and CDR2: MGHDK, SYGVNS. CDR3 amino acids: CASSERGGGTEAFF. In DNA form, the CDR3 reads TGTGCCAGCAGTGAACGCGGGGGGGGCACTGAAGCTTTCTTT. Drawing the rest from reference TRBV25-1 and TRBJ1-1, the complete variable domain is EADIYQTPRYLVIGTGKKITLECSQTMGHDKMYWYQQDPGMELHLIHYSYGVNSTEKGDLSSESTVSRIRTEHFPLTLESARPSHTSQYLCASSERGGGTEAFFGQGTRLTVV.

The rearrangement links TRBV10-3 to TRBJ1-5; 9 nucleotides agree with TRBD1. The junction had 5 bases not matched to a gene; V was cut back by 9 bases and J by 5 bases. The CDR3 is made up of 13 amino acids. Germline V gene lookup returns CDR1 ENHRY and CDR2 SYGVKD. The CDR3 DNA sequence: TGTGCCATGGCCGGGACAGGGCATCAGCCCCAGCATTTT. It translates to CAMAGTGHQPQHF.

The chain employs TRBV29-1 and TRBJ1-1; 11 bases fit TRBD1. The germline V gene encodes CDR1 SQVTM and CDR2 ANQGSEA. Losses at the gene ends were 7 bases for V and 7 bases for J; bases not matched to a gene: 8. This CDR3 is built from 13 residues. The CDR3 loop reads CSGKDRGLDEAFF. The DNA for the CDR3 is TGCAGCGGAAAGGACAGGGGGCTTGATGAAGCTTTCTTT. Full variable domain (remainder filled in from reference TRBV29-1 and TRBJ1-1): SAVISQKPSRDICQRGTSLTIQCQVDSQVTMMFWYRQQPGQSLTLIATANQGSEATYESGFVIDKFPISRPNLTFSTLTVSNMSPEDSSIYLCSGKDRGLDEAFFGQGTRLTVV.

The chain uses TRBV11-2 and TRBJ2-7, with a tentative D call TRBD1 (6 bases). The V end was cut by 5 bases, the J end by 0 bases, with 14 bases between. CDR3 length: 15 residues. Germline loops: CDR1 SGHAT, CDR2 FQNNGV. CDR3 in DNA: TGTGCCAGCAGCCTTACCGGGACACCCTCCTACGAGCAGTACTTC. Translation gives CASSLTGTPSYEQYF. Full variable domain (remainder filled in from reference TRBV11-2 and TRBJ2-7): EAGVAQSPRYKIIEKRQSVAFWCNPISGHATLYWYQQILGQGPKLLIQFQNNGVVDDSQLPKDRFSAERLKGVDSTLKIQPAKLEDSAVYLCASSLTGTPSYEQYFGPGTRLTVT.

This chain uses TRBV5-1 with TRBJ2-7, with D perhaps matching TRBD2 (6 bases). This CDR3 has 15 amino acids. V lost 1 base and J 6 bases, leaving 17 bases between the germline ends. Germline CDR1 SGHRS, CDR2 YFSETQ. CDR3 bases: TGCGCCAGCAGCTTGAGGTCGGGAGTGGGGGTCGAGCAGTACTTC. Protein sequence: CASSLRSGVGVEQYF.

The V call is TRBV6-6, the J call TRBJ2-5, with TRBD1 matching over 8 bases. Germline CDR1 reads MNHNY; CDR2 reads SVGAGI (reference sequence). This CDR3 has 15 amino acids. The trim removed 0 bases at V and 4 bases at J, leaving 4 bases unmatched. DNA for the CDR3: TGTGCCAGCAGTTACTCGCACCAGGGGGCAGAGACCCAGTACTTC. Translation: CASSYSHQGAETQYF.

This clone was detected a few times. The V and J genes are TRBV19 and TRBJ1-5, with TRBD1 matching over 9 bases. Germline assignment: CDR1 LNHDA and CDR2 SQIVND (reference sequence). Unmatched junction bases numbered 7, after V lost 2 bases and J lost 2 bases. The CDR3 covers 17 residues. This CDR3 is CASSILGQGTGNQPQHF. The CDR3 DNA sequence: TGTGCCAGTAGTATATTGGGACAGGGTACAGGCAATCAGCCCCAGCATTTT.

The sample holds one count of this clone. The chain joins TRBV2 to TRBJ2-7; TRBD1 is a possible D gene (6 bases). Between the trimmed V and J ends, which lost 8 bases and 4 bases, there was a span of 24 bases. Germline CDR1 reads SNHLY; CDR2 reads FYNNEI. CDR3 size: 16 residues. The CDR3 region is CASGSSVSGDEYEQYF. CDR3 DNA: TGTGCCAGCGGATCCAGCGTGTCAGGGGATGAGTACGAGCAGTACTTC.

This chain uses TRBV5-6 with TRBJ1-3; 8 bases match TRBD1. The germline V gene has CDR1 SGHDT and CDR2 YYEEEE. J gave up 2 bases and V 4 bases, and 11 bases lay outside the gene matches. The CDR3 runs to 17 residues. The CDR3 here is CASSPGGPTGAGNTIYF. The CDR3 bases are TGTGCCAGCAGCCCTGGAGGGCCGACAGGGGCTGGAAACACCATATATTTT.

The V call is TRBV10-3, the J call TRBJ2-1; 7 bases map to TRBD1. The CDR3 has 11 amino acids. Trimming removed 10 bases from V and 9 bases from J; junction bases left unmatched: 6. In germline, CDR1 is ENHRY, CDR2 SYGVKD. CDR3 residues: CATLTGVEQFF. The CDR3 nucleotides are TGTGCCACCCTCACAGGGGTTGAGCAGTTCTTC.

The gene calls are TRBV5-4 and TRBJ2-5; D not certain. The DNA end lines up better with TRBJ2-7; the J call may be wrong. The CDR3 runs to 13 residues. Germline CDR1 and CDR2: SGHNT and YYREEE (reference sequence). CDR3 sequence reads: CASSPGSSYEQYF. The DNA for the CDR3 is TGTGCCAGCAGCCCCGGGTCCTCCTACGAGCAGTACTTC.